Listed below are T cell receptor beta chains from one sample, sequenced in a study of blood T cell repertoires in COVID-19. Assay used: immunoSEQ multiplex PCR; TCRdb lists only in-frame clones, some missing. There are some 75,000 clones in the sample; 80% to 95% occur only once, and about 7% lies in the top ten. Input material: peripheral blood. The receptors come from a human donor in a cohort sampled during active COVID-19. CDR3s include the opening cysteine and the closing phenylalanine or tryptophan.

TRBV27,CASSLWETGELFF
TRBV7-9,CASRHPGQGAGELFF
TRBV28,CASSRTLPGRNEQFF
TRBV9,CASSVAGGGYGYTF
TRBV7-8,CASSLVGWTTGNQPQHF
TRBV5-4,CASSSEQGGVETQYF
TRBV9,CASSDSYPNEKLFF
TRBV28,CASSLARSPLHF
TRBV5-1,CASSLNVRNEQFF
TRBV4-3,CASSQDMGDSYNEQFF
TRBV7-8,CASSLERAAKNIQYF
TRBV5-1,CASSLAAGALNTEAFF
TRBV27,CASSPPGLAGSNEQFF
TRBV7-8,CASSPGQSVAFF
TRBV7-2,CASSPVGGGMKTQYF
TRBV6-1,CASSEPGMNTEAFF
TRBV14,CASSQQGLTEAFF
TRBV30,CAWSTDRNTEAFF
TRBV19,CASSIAGGWYEQYF
TRBV5-1,CASAYRGTGNTIYF
TRBV5-1,CASAPGGPISYNEQFF
TRBV5-1,CASMDIRQGADSPLHF
TRBV5-1,CASSRDRPLYEQYF
TRBV28,CASSFRRGPTNEQFF
TRBV5-6,CASSLGTGGTEAFF
TRBV5-1,CASNAGGHGNTIYF
TRBV7-9,CASSLAGANNEQFF